Below, 21 T cell receptor beta chains from the same sample are listed, as sequenced in a study of blood T cell repertoires in COVID-19. Repertoires were generated with immunoSEQ multiplex PCR, while TCRdb's copy carries only in-frame clones and drops some. In the table there are about 210,000 clones, about nine tenths of which are singletons. Sequencing input: peripheral blood. Receptor source: a woman aged 35 to 49 with acute or convalescent COVID-19.

The chain employs TRBV27 and TRBJ2-7; maybe TRBD2 (7 bases). The CDR3 contains 14 residues. Germline V gene lookup returns CDR1 MNHEY and CDR2 SMNVEV (reference sequence). V dropped 5 bases and J dropped 3 bases, with 14 bases sitting between them. The CDR3, as DNA: TGTGCCAGCAGTCCCGGGGGGCCAATCTACGAGCAGTACGTC. This encodes CASSPGGPIYEQYV.

This chain links TRBV19 with TRBJ2-6; D is possibly TRBD1 (5 bases). Deletions cut 3 bases from V and 0 bases from J, with 9 bases between. Looked up from germline, CDR1 is LNHDA and CDR2 is SQIVND (reference sequence). This CDR3 comprises 16 residues. CDR3 sequence: CASSIWGGSGANVLTF. Written as DNA, the CDR3 is TGTGCCAGTAGTATCTGGGGCGGCTCTGGGGCCAACGTCCTGACTTTC.

This chain joins TRBV28 and TRBJ1-2; 8 nucleotides match TRBD1. The CDR3 spans 15 residues. V dropped 4 bases and J dropped 4; count of bases not matched to a gene: 8. The V gene's germline CDR1 is MDHEN and CDR2 SYDVKM. CDR3 sequence: CASSSGSTGAYGYTF. The CDR3 coding sequence is TGTGCCAGCAGTTCTGGATCGACAGGGGCCTATGGCTACACCTTC.

The chain recombines TRBV28 with TRBJ1-2, with a weak D call TRBD1 (5 bases). The CDR3 totals 14 residues. Germline V CDR1 and CDR2: MDHEN, SYDVKM. V lost 3 bases and J 7 bases, leaving 15 bases between the germline ends. CDR3 nucleotides: TGTGCCAGCAGTTTGACAAAGACTCAGGGTGGCTACACCTTC. It specifies CASSLTKTQGGYTF.

The chain combines TRBV18 with TRBJ1-2; TRBD1 is a possible D gene (6 bases). The CDR3 loop spans 15 amino acids. The germline V gene encodes CDR1 KGHSH and CDR2 LQKENI. Deletions cut 0 bases from V and 4 bases from J, with 12 bases between. The CDR3 here is CASSPPGRGGYGYTF. CDR3 sequence (DNA): TGTGCCAGCTCACCACCGGGCAGGGGTGGCTATGGCTACACCTTC.

The rearrangement links TRBV19 to TRBJ2-3, with D hard to call. The CDR3 has 13 residues. The germline V and J ends were trimmed by 3 bases and 5 bases, with 9 bases remaining between them. The germline gives CDR1 LNHDA, CDR2 SQIVND (reference sequence). CDR3 nucleotides: TGTGCCAGTAGTATCCCCGAACAAGATACGCAGTATTTT. It translates to CASSIPEQDTQYF.

The chain has TRBV11-2 and TRBJ1-2; D gene unclear. The germline gives CDR1 SGHAT, CDR2 FQNNGV. With 4 bases removed from V and 0 bases from J, the gap between germline ends came to 21 bases. The CDR3 runs to 18 residues. CDR3 in amino acids: CASSSRKVGTEANYGYTF. The DNA for the CDR3 is TGTGCCAGCAGCTCGAGAAAAGTGGGTACAGAAGCTAACTATGGCTACACCTTC.

This clone was seen a few times. This chain joins TRBV5-6 and TRBJ1-4, with D possibly TRBD1 on 5 matching bases. The CDR3 has 17 amino acids. Trimming cost V 1 base and J 6 bases, with 19 bases left between them. Per the germline V gene, CDR1 is SGHDT and CDR2 is YYEEEE. Written as DNA, the CDR3 is TGTGCCAGCAGCTTGTTAATCGTCGGGGGGGTTGATGAAAAACTGTTTTTT. Translating gives CASSLLIVGGVDEKLFF.

The chain carries TRBV6-1 and TRBJ1-3; D is perhaps TRBD1 (5 bases). CDR1 is MNHNS, CDR2 SASEGT, per germline. This CDR3 has 14 residues. Trimming removed 6 bases at V and 4 bases at J, with 13 bases between. CDR3: CASRPGHDGNTIYF. The DNA of the CDR3 is TGTGCCAGCAGACCCGGACACGACGGAAACACCATATATTTT.

This sequence joins TRBV19 and TRBJ1-2; 10 bases are a match to TRBD1. With V trimmed by 7 bases and J by 4 bases, 18 bases remained unmatched. This CDR3 has 18 amino acids. CDR1 and CDR2 (germline): LNHDA, SQIVND (reference sequence). The CDR3 DNA follows: TGTGCCAGTAACCAGCCCAGAGGACAGGGGGTTGGAAGCTATGGCTACACCTTC. Amino acid sequence: CASNQPRGQGVGSYGYTF.

V is TRBV5-4 and J is TRBJ2-5, with 7 positions matching TRBD1. This CDR3 contains 14 residues. With V trimmed by 4 bases and J by 1 base, 4 bases remained unmatched. Germline V gives CDR1 SGHNT, CDR2 YYREEE (reference sequence). The CDR3 reads CASSKGQTQETQYF. Here the CDR3 DNA reads TGTGCCAGCAGCAAGGGACAGACCCAAGAGACCCAGTACTTC.

The chain recombines TRBV9 with TRBJ1-2; perhaps TRBD1 as D (6 bases). The V gene lost 2 bases and the J gene lost 3 bases, with 20 bases spanning the gap. The CDR3 is made up of 17 amino acids. CDR1 SGDLS and CDR2 YYNGEE come from the germline V gene. The CDR3 DNA sequence: TGTGCCAGCAGCGTTCGGACTCATGGACAGCCAGACTATGGCTACACCTTC. This translates into CASSVRTHGQPDYGYTF.

The chain combines TRBV24-1 with TRBJ1-5; TRBD1 might be the D (6 bases). CDR3 length: 15 residues. CDR1 KGHDR and CDR2 SFDVKD come from the germline V gene. V was pared by 4 bases and J by 0 bases, with 9 bases between. DNA of the CDR3: TGTGCCACCAGTGACCACAGGGTTAGCAATCAGCCCCAGCATTTT. The encoded protein is CATSDHRVSNQPQHF.

The V and J genes are TRBV19 and TRBJ2-1, with 7 bases that match TRBD1. J lost 9 bases, V lost 2 bases, and 4 bases had no gene match. The CDR3 consists of 13 residues. CDR1 and CDR2 from the germline V gene are LNHDA and SQIVND (reference sequence). This CDR3 reads CASSIIQGSEQFF. CDR3 DNA sequence: TGTGCCAGTAGTATAATACAGGGGAGTGAGCAGTTCTTC.

The chain employs TRBV19 and TRBJ2-2; 8 nucleotides align to TRBD1. The germline CDR1 and CDR2 sequences are LNHDA and SQIVND (reference sequence). This CDR3 is 17 amino acids long. Losses at the gene ends were 5 bases for V and 6 bases for J; bases not matched to a gene: 14. CDR3 DNA sequence: TGTGCCAGTAGTTCCCACCTTCGGACAGGGCTGGCCGGGGAGCTGTTTTTT. Protein sequence: CASSSHLRTGLAGELFF. Using reference TRBV19 and TRBJ2-2 for the parts outside the CDR3, the full variable domain is DGGITQSPKYLFRKEGQNVTLSCEQNLNHDAMYWYRQDPGQGLRLIYYSQIVNDFQKGDIAEGYSVSREKKESFPLTVTSAQKNPTAFYLCASSSHLRTGLAGELFFGEGSRLTVL.

The V call is TRBV18, the J call TRBJ1-1; TRBD1 is a possible D gene (5 bases). The CDR3 totals 13 residues. Germline V gives CDR1 KGHSH, CDR2 LQKENI. The V end lost 4 bases, the J end lost 1 base, and 7 bases lay between the germline ends. The DNA of the CDR3 is TGTGCCAGCTCACAAGGACAGAACACTGAAGCTTTCTTT. Protein: CASSQGQNTEAFF.

This clone was seen just once. The chain joins TRBV7-6 to TRBJ2-2; 9 bases line up with TRBD2. The CDR3 runs to 17 residues. Germline CDR1 is SGHVS and CDR2 is FNYEAQ. Losses at the gene ends were 1 base for V and 4 bases for J; bases not matched to a gene: 7. Here the CDR3 DNA reads TGTGCCAGCAGCTTAGTAAGAAGCGGGGGGATCACCGGGGAGCTGTTTTTT. Encoded protein: CASSLVRSGGITGELFF.

The chain employs TRBV28 and TRBJ1-6; 9 bases match TRBD1. The CDR3 is 16 residues long. The germline V gene encodes CDR1 MDHEN and CDR2 SYDVKM. J was trimmed by 7 bases and V by 5 bases; bases with no gene match: 9. CDR3 protein: CASSLPGQGPNSPLHF. The CDR3 DNA is TGTGCCAGCAGTCTGCCGGGACAGGGACCAAATTCACCCCTCCACTTT.

This chain connects TRBV5-1 to TRBJ1-3, with D possibly being TRBD1 (6 bases). The CDR3 covers 18 residues. Trimming took 4 bases from V and 0 from J, leaving 20 bases between them. The germline V gene encodes CDR1 SGHRS and CDR2 YFSETQ. The CDR3 bases are TGCGCCAGCAGCGCCCAGGGGTTGCAGACAGTCTCTGGAAACACCATATATTTT. It is translated as CASSAQGLQTVSGNTIYF.

This clone was picked up a small number of times. The rearrangement joins TRBV9 to TRBJ1-6; no clear D gene. From germline, CDR1 is SGDLS and CDR2 YYNGEE. V lost 4 bases and J 0 bases, leaving 5 bases between the germline ends. CDR3 size: 14 residues. CDR3 residues: CASSLSSYNSPLHF. DNA of the CDR3: TGTGCCAGCAGCCTAAGCTCCTATAATTCACCCCTCCACTTT.

The chain recombines TRBV15 with TRBJ2-1; TRBD2 might be the D (6 bases). Trimming took 2 bases from V and 6 from J, leaving 14 bases between them. The CDR3 is made up of 15 amino acids. Germline CDR1 LNHNV, CDR2 YYDKDF (reference sequence). The chain's CDR3 is CATSRPAGGFNEQFF. In DNA form, the CDR3 reads TGTGCCACCAGCAGACCCGCCGGGGGTTTCAATGAGCAGTTCTTC.